The entry that follows covers one T cell receptor beta chain sequence. Its antigen remains unknown. Some clones are missing from TCRdb's copy, which holds only in-frame ones; the method was immunoSEQ multiplex PCR. Of 55,000 to 75,000 clones listed, roughly 94% are singletons. The source of the sample is a study of cytomegalovirus exposure and HLA in healthy donors. Study summary: The 500 to 750 first-cohort repertoires and the roughly 130 validation repertoires shared the same platform, a later analysis reported.

Study results and caveats: The CMV antigen specificity of a few CMV-associated chains was confirmed through in vitro analysis. Most TCR sequences were rare, but some public TCRs occurred in many donors. Subsequent analysis of the roughly 120 validation repertoires found a tendency for first-cohort TCR clusters to co-occur.

Germline loops: CDR1 SGHTA, CDR2 FQGTGA. V lost 5 bases and J 3 bases, leaving 13 bases between the germline ends. The length of the CDR3 is 14 residues. This clonotype was sampled from a woman in her late teens or twenties in good health and CMV-seropositive. Sequenced sample: PBMCs. This chain links TRBV7-3 with TRBJ1-1; possible D gene TRBD1, 5 bases. CDR3: CASSRQHRDTEAFF. CDR3 DNA: TGTGCCAGCAGCCGACAGCATCGCGACACTGAAGCTTTCTTT.